This record concerns one T cell receptor (beta chain) sequence. Germline V lookup: CDR1 SGHNT, CDR2 YYREEE (reference sequence). The CDR3 is made up of 16 amino acids. The ends lost 6 bases at V and 3 bases at J; junction bases unmatched: 9. The data belong to a study of blood T cell repertoires in COVID-19. Overall study context: The study drew acute and convalescent COVID-19 samples from the United States, Italy and Spain.

TCRdb keeps only in-frame clones here, not all; method: immunoSEQ multiplex PCR. This sample carries some 300,000 clones, roughly 90% of them seen once, and the ten largest clones take 1.5% to 2%. The chain carries TRBV5-4 and TRBJ2-2; 9 nucleotides align to TRBD2. Sequencing input: peripheral blood. The sequence came from a woman in her thirties with COVID-19, enrolled during active disease. CDR3 nucleotide sequence: TGTGCCAGCAACCTTGGCGGGGGGGCCGACACCGGGGAGCTGTTTTTT. The encoded protein is CASNLGGGADTGELFF.